Included here is one T cell receptor (beta chain) sequence, with context. Its matching antigen is unknown. Amplification used 60 Vbeta primers and 13 Jbeta primers. Sequencing used immunoSEQ multiplex PCR; TCRdb keeps in-frame clones, though not all of them. The sample has 110,000 to 150,000 clones; around 76% are singletons. This entry belongs to a study of cytomegalovirus exposure and HLA in healthy donors. Overall study findings and caveats: In most subjects, TCR beta sequences reportedly gave accurate predictions of HLA-A and HLA-B alleles. Cytomegalovirus-associated status was assigned to about 150 TCR beta chains.

The CDR3 contains 14 residues. The V segment lost 6 bases and the J segment 3 bases; nucleotides outside the gene matches: 9. In germline, CDR1 is SGHDT, CDR2 YYEEEE. This chain connects TRBV5-6 to TRBJ2-7, with 7 bases fitting TRBD1. The sample consisted of PBMCs. The source of this sequence is a man aged 18 to 30 in good health and CMV-seronegative. In DNA, the CDR3 is TGTGCCAGCACAAGGGAGACAGGGCTCTACGAGCAGTACTTC. Protein: CASTRETGLYEQYF. Variable domain in full (rest from reference TRBV5-6 and TRBJ2-7): DAGVTQSPTHLIKTRGQQVTLRCSPKSGHDTVSWYQQALGQGPQFIFQYYEEEERQRGNFPDRFSGHQFPNYSSELNVNALLLGDSALYLCASTRETGLYEQYFGPGTRLTVT.